Each of the 12 T cell receptor beta chains below was sequenced from the same sample in a study of cytomegalovirus exposure and HLA in healthy donors. PCR employed 60 Vbeta and 13 Jbeta primers. Some clones are missing from TCRdb's copy, which holds only in-frame ones; the method was immunoSEQ multiplex PCR. The repertoire holds about 93,000 clones, just under 80% seen once, with about 3% in the top ten. Sequences were obtained from PBMCs. All receptors come from a woman aged 40 to 50 in good health and CMV-seronegative.

The CDR3 region is CSVGGQGASYEQYF. DNA of the CDR3: TGCAGCGTTGGTGGACAGGGGGCCTCCTACGAGCAGTACTTC. V usage is TRBV29-1 and J usage is TRBJ2-7; 11 bases are a match to TRBD1. The CDR3 is 14 residues long. The germline CDR1 and CDR2 sequences are SQVTM and ANQGSEA. J gave up 0 bases and V 4 bases, and 2 bases lay outside the gene matches.

By sample share, this clone is medium-sized (0.01 to 0.1%). The chain uses TRBV9 and TRBJ1-1; TRBD1 might be the D (5 bases). The CDR3 totals 13 residues. Germline V CDR1 and CDR2: SGDLS, YYNGEE. The germline V and J ends were trimmed by 3 bases and 1 base, with 7 bases remaining between them. As DNA, the CDR3 is TGTGCCAGCAGCGGGGGGGGGAACACTGAAGCTTTCTTT. Amino acids: CASSGGGNTEAFF.

V is TRBV6-5 and J is TRBJ1-5; 11 bases agree with TRBD1. The CDR3 runs 15 residues. The V and J ends lost 4 bases and 5 bases, in that order; junction bases with no gene match: 4. From germline, CDR1 is MNHEY and CDR2 SVGAGI. Here the CDR3 reads CASSWTGGVDQPQHF. Here the CDR3 DNA reads TGTGCCAGCAGTTGGACAGGGGGCGTCGATCAGCCCCAGCATTTT.

CDR3 loop: CASSQTGGFQPQHF. The CDR3 DNA reads TGTGCCAGCAGTCAAACAGGGGGGTTTCAGCCCCAGCATTTT. J is TRBJ1-5 and V is TRBV6-6, with 8 bases lining up with TRBD1. The J segment lost 6 bases and the V segment lost 5 bases, leaving 6 bases of the junction unmatched. Germline values: CDR1 MNHNY, CDR2 SVGAGI (reference sequence). This CDR3 has 14 residues.

This chain connects TRBV29-1 to TRBJ1-2; 10 bases match TRBD1. V trimming: 6 bases; J trimming: 2 bases; junction bases outside the gene matches: 12. CDR1 is SQVTM and CDR2 is ANQGSEA in the germline V gene. The length of the CDR3 is 16 residues. The chain's CDR3 is CSVRGSWDRGNYGYTF. As DNA, the CDR3 is TGCAGCGTCCGAGGGAGCTGGGACAGGGGCAACTATGGCTACACCTTC.

The chain has TRBV5-8 and TRBJ2-7, with D perhaps matching TRBD2 (6 bases). The CDR3 is 15 amino acids. Germline-derived CDR1 and CDR2 are SGHTS and YDEGEE. V was trimmed by 2 bases and J by 2 bases, leaving 14 bases between them. The CDR3 region is CASSFLGLRTYEQYF. The CDR3, as DNA: TGTGCCAGCAGCTTCTTGGGACTGCGAACCTACGAGCAGTACTTC. The variable domain in full, completed from reference TRBV5-8 and TRBJ2-7, reads EAGVTQSPTHLIKTRGQQATLRCSPISGHTSVYWYQQALGLGLQFLLWYDEGEERNRGNFPPRFSGRQFPNYSSELNVNALELEDSALYLCASSFLGLRTYEQYFGPGTRLTVT.

This chain links TRBV7-6 with TRBJ1-2; possibly TRBD1 for D (6 bases). Germline V gene sequence: CDR1 SGHVS, CDR2 FNYEAQ. This CDR3 is 14 amino acids long. The V end was cut by 5 bases, the J end by 8 bases, with 18 bases between. The CDR3 sequence: CASSATQGIEGYTF. The DNA for the CDR3 is TGTGCCAGCAGCGCGACACAGGGTATTGAGGGCTACACCTTC.

The rearrangement joins TRBV7-8 to TRBJ2-1; 9 nucleotides match TRBD1. In germline, CDR1 is SGHVS, CDR2 FQNEAQ. The CDR3 has 16 amino acids. The J segment lost 7 bases and the V segment lost 1 base, leaving 8 bases of the junction unmatched. The CDR3 coding sequence is TGTGCCAGCAGCTTAGATACAGGGGGCGGAGGGAATGAGCAGTTCTTC. Translated: CASSLDTGGGGNEQFF.

The rearrangement uses TRBV11-2 and TRBJ2-3; TRBD2 matches at 7 bases. This CDR3 spans 12 amino acids. Germline CDR1 reads SGHAT; CDR2 reads FQNNGV. V was pared by 7 bases and J by 8 bases, with 6 bases of the junction left unmatched. The CDR3 loop is CASTSSGGTQYF. CDR3 in DNA: TGTGCCAGCACCTCTTCGGGGGGTACGCAGTATTTT. The variable domain in full, with the rest retrieved from reference TRBV11-2 and TRBJ2-3, is EAGVAQSPRYKIIEKRQSVAFWCNPISGHATLYWYQQILGQGPKLLIQFQNNGVVDDSQLPKDRFSAERLKGVDSTLKIQPAKLEDSAVYLCASTSSGGTQYFGPGTRLTVL.

Only a few counts were recorded for this clone. This sequence joins TRBV6-1 and TRBJ1-5; D is unclear. The length of the CDR3 is 14 residues. V gave up 6 bases and J gave up 2 bases, with 11 bases separating them. Germline V gene data show CDR1 as MNHNS and CDR2 as SASEGT. The CDR3 spells CASRRAGGNQPQHF. The CDR3 nucleotides are TGTGCCAGCAGGAGGGCTGGGGGCAATCAGCCCCAGCATTTT.

This clone is a singleton in its sample. The chain employs TRBV28 and TRBJ2-3; D uncertain. The CDR3 runs 13 residues. V lost 6 bases, J lost 9 bases, and 16 bases lay in between. In germline, CDR1 is MDHEN, CDR2 SYDVKM. CDR3 sequence: CASSPPEMRTQYF. DNA for the CDR3: TGTGCCAGCAGCCCTCCGGAGATGAGGACGCAGTATTTT.

The chain recombines TRBV25-1 with TRBJ2-5, with 7 bases aligning to TRBD2. Germline CDR1 reads MGHDK; CDR2 reads SYGVNS. The CDR3 is made up of 14 amino acids. Germline trimming cut 1 base from V and 3 bases from J; bases unmatched to any gene: 2. CDR3 sequence: CASSELGGEETQYF. The CDR3, as DNA: TGTGCCAGCAGTGAATTGGGAGGGGAAGAGACCCAGTACTTC.